This record looks at one T cell receptor (beta chain) sequence and its context. This record belongs to a study of T cell changes during pregnancy in multiple sclerosis. Trimming shortened V by 4 bases and J by 4 bases, and 10 bases separated the two germline ends. The CDR3 length is 13 residues. CDR1 is SGHTA, CDR2 FQGTGA, per germline. Clones were sequenced by immunoSEQ multiplex PCR, and TCRdb holds only the in-frame ones, with some missing. The sample consists of approximately 42,000 clones, around 84% of them appearing once. This sequence joins TRBV7-3 and TRBJ1-1, with unresolved D. The specimen comprised CD4+ T cells from peripheral blood mononuclear cells, sampled before pregnancy. This receptor was obtained from a female donor with multiple sclerosis, enrolled in a pregnancy study. The CDR3 DNA follows: TGTGCCAGCAGCTCGGACGGGAGCACTGAAGCTTTCTTT. It specifies CASSSDGSTEAFF.